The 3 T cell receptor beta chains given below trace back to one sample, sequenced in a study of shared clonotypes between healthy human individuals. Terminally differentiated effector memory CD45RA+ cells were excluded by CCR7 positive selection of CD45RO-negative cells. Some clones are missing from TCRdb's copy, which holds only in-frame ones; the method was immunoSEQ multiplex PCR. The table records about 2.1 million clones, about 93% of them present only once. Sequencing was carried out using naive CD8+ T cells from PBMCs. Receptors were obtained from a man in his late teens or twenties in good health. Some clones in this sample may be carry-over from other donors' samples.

The CDR3: CASSVFQGPYEQYF. CDR3 in DNA: TGTGCCAGCAGCGTATTCCAGGGGCCCTACGAGCAGTACTTC. The gene calls are TRBV9 and TRBJ2-7, with D possibly TRBD1 on 6 matching bases. This CDR3 has 14 residues. V lost 1 base, J lost 2 bases, and 10 bases lay in between. The germline V gene has CDR1 SGDLS and CDR2 YYNGEE.

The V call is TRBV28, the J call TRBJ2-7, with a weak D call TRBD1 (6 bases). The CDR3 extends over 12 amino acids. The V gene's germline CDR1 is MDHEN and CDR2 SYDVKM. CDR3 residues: CASSGVSYEQYF. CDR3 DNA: TGTGCTTCCTCAGGGGTATCCTACGAGCAGTACTTC.

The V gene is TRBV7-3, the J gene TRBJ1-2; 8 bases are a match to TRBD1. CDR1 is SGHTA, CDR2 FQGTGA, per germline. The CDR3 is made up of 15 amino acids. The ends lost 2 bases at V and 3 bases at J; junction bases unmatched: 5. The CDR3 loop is CASSLVPGGYYGYTF. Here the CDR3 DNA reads TGTGCCAGCAGCTTAGTTCCAGGGGGCTACTATGGCTACACCTTC. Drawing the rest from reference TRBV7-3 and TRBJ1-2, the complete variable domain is GAGVSQTPSNKVTEKGKYVELRCDPISGHTALYWYRQSLGQGPEFLIYFQGTGAADDSGLPNDRFFAVRPEGSVSTLKIQRTERGDSAVYLCASSLVPGGYYGYTFGSGTRLTVV.